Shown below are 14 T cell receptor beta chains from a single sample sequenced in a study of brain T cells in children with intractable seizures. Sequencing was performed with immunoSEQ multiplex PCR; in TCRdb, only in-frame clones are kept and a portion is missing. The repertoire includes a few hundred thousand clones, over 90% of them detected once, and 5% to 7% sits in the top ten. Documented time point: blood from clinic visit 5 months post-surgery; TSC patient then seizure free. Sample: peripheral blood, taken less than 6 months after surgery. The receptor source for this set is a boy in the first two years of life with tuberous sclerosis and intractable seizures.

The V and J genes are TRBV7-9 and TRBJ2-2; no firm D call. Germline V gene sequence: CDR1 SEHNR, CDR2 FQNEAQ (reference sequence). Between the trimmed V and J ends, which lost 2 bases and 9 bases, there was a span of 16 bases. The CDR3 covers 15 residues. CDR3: CASSLPNSLGRELFF. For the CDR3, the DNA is TGTGCCAGCAGCTTACCGAACTCGCTCGGAAGGGAGCTGTTTTTT.

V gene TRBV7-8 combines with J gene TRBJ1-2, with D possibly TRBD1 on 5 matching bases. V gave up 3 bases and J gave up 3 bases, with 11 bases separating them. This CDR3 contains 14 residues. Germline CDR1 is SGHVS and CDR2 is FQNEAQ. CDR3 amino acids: CASSLGGRDYGYTF. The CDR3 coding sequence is TGTGCCAGCAGCTTGGGGGGTCGTGACTATGGCTACACCTTC.

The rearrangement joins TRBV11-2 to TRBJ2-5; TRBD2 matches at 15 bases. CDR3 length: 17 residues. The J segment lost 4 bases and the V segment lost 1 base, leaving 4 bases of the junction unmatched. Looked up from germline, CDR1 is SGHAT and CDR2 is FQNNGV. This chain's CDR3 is CASSLGTSGGAGETQYF. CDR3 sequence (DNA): TGTGCCAGCAGCTTAGGGACTAGCGGGGGGGCCGGAGAGACCCAGTACTTC.

The CDR3 nucleotides read TGTGCCAGCAGTTTGTTTAACGAGCAGTACTTC. It is translated as CASSLFNEQYF. The chain has TRBV12-3 or TRBV12-4 and TRBJ2-7; D not certain. Trimming shortened V by 3 bases and J by 5 bases, and 5 bases separated the two germline ends. The CDR3 runs 11 residues.

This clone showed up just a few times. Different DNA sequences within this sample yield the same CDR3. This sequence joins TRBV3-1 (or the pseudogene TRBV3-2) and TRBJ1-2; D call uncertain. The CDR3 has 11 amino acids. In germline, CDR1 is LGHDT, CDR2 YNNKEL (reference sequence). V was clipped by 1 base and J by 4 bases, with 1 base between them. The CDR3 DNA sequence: TGTGCCAGCAGCCAAGGCTATGGCTACACCTTC. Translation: CASSQGYGYTF.

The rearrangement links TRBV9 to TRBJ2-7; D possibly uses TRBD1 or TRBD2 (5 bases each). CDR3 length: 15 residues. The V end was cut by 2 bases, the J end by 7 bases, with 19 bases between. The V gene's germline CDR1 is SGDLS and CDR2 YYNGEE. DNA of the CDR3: TGTGCCAGCAGCGTGGATTACAGTGGGACGAGAGAGCAGTACTTC. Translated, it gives CASSVDYSGTREQYF.

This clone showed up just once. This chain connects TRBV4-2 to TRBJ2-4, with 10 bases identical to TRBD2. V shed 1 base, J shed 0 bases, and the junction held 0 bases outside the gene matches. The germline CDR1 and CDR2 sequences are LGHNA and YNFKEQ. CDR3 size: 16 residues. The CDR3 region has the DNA TGTGCCAGCAGCCAAGGACTAGCGGGAGCCAAAAACATTCAGTACTTC. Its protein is CASSQGLAGAKNIQYF.

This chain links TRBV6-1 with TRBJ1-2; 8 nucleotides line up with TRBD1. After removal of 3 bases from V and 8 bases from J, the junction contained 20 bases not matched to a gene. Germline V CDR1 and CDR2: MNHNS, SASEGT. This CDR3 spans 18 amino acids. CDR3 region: CASSDRFSGTGEFRGYTF. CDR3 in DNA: TGTGCCAGCAGTGATAGGTTTAGTGGGACAGGTGAATTCCGGGGCTACACCTTC.

CDR3 region: CASSYSPAFYGYTF. As DNA, the CDR3 is TGTGCCAGCAGTTATTCCCCGGCTTTCTATGGCTACACCTTC. J is TRBJ1-2 and V is TRBV6-5; D gene unclear. CDR1 and CDR2 from the germline V gene are MNHEY and SVGAGI. The CDR3 runs 14 residues. Trimming pared 3 bases from V and 4 bases from J, leaving 12 bases between.

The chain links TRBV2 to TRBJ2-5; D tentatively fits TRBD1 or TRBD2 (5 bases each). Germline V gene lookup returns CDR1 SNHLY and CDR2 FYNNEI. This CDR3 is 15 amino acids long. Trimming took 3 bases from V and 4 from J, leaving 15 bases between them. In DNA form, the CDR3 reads TGTGCCAGCAGTGACTTAGGGGCGGCGGGAGAGACCCAGTACTTC. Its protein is CASSDLGAAGETQYF.

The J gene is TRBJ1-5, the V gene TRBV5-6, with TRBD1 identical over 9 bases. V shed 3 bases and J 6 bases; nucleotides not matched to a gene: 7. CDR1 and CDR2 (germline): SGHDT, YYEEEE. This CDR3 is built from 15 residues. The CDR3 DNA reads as TGTGCCAGCAGCTCTACAGGGGGCGTCGGTCAGCCCCAGCATTTT. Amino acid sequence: CASSSTGGVGQPQHF.

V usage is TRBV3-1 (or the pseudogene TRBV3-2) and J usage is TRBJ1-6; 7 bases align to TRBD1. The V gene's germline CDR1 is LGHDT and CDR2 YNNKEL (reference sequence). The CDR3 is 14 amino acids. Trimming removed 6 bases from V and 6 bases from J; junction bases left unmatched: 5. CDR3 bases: TGTGCCAGCAGGCCCGGGACAGCTAATTCACCCCTCCACTTT. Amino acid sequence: CASRPGTANSPLHF.

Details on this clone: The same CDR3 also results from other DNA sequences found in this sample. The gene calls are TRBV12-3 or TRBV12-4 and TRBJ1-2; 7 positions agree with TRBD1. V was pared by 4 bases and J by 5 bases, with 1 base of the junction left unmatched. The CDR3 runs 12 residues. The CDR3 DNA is TGTGCCAGCAGTTCGACAGGGTATGGCTACACCTTC. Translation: CASSSTGYGYTF.

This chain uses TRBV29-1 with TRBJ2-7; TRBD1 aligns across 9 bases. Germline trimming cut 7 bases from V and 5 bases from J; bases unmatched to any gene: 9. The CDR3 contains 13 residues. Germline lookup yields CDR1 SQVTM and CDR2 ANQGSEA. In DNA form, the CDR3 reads TGCAGCGGGTTGGCAGGACAGGGGCACGAGCAGTACTTC. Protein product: CSGLAGQGHEQYF.